What follows are 20 T cell receptor beta chains derived from one specimen sequenced in a study of blood T cells in healthy people across ages. Primed by a sample-barcoded 5' primer and a J-beta primer mix, a second PCR proceeded for roughly 6 to 12 cycles. TCRdb ran MiXCR on the 5' RACE reads and lists one entry per CDR3 protein. In the table there are roughly 1.7 million distinct CDR3 sequences, about 32% of which are singletons. Sequenced input: blood. These receptors were collected from a woman aged 25 to 45 in good health.

This clonotype was seen a handful of times. This chain's CDR3 is CASSYQTTGYGYTF. The CDR3 nucleotides read TGTGCCAGCAGTTACCAGACAACCGGGTATGGCTACACCTTC. The rearrangement joins TRBV6-2 or TRBV6-3 to TRBJ1-2, with unresolved D. CDR3 length: 14 residues. V lost 2 bases and J lost 5, with 12 bases in between. Per the germline V gene, CDR1 is MNHEY and CDR2 is SVGEGT.

This clonotype was observed a few times. The CDR3 here is CASSNDLGDSQGYTF. CDR3 bases: TGTGCCAGCAGCAATGATCTTGGGGACAGTCAGGGCTACACCTTC. The chain recombines TRBV5-5 with TRBJ1-2; 7 positions agree with TRBD1. Germline CDR1 and CDR2: SGHKS and YYEKEE (reference sequence). Trimming removed 4 bases from V and 8 bases from J; junction bases left unmatched: 14. The length of the CDR3 is 15 residues.

V and J are TRBV2 and TRBJ2-7; a weak D match, TRBD1 (5 bases). The germline gives CDR1 SNHLY, CDR2 FYNNEI. The CDR3 is 12 residues long. Trimming removed 7 bases from V and 7 bases from J, with 14 bases in between. The CDR3 nucleotides are TGTGCCAGCACCACCGACAGCAAGGAGCAGTACTTC. Translating it yields CASTTDSKEQYF.

This clonotype was seen a few times. The J gene is TRBJ2-1, the V gene TRBV11-2; 7 nucleotides agree with TRBD2. This CDR3 contains 17 residues. Germline CDR1 reads SGHAT; CDR2 reads FQNNGV. V shed 7 bases and J 0 bases; nucleotides not matched to a gene: 12. The DNA of the CDR3 is TGTGCCAGCACCGCGGGAGTAGCTCGCCCCTCCTACAATGAGCAGTTCTTC. This encodes CASTAGVARPSYNEQFF.

The V gene is TRBV10-2, the J gene TRBJ1-1; possibly TRBD1 for D (6 bases). The germline V and J ends were trimmed by 0 bases and 10 bases, with 9 bases remaining between them. The CDR3 covers 12 residues. Germline V gene lookup returns CDR1 WSHSY and CDR2 SAAADI. CDR3 bases: TGCGCCAGCAGTGAGTCTAGGGGGGGAGCTTTCTTT. It translates to CASSESRGGAFF.

The rearrangement uses TRBV12-3 or TRBV12-4 and TRBJ2-5; no definite D call. CDR3 length: 15 amino acids. V was pared by 5 bases and J by 4 bases, with 17 bases between. CDR3 nucleotides: TGTGCCAGCAGTCGAGGACCCCTCTTAGGAGAGACCCAGTACTTC. Amino acid sequence: CASSRGPLLGETQYF.

This chain links TRBV7-9 with TRBJ2-1; D is uncertain. Germline V CDR1 and CDR2: SEHNR, FQNEAQ (reference sequence). This CDR3 is 12 amino acids long. V was clipped by 5 bases and J by 10 bases, with 12 bases between them. This chain's CDR3 is CASSNQVPEQFF. The DNA of the CDR3 is TGTGCCAGCAGCAATCAGGTGCCGGAGCAGTTCTTC.

This chain uses TRBV7-3 with TRBJ2-1; D gene unclear. From germline, CDR1 is SGHTA and CDR2 FQGTGA. The CDR3 runs to 15 residues. V shed 3 bases and J shed 4 bases, with 13 bases lying between them. The CDR3 sequence: CASSFSAERYNEQFF. The CDR3 DNA follows: TGTGCCAGCAGCTTCTCGGCGGAGAGATACAATGAGCAGTTCTTC. Based on the CDR3 plus reference TRBV7-3 and TRBJ2-1, the full variable domain is GAGVSQTPSNKVTEKGKYVELRCDPISGHTALYWYRQSLGQGPEFLIYFQGTGAADDSGLPNDRFFAVRPEGSVSTLKIQRTERGDSAVYLCASSFSAERYNEQFFGPGTRLTVL.

V and J are TRBV3-1 and TRBJ2-1; 7 positions match TRBD2. This CDR3 has 15 residues. Trimming at V came to 1 base and at J to 4 bases, leaving 4 bases not matched to a gene. Germline CDR1 and CDR2: LGHDT and YNNKEL (reference sequence). CDR3 DNA sequence: TGTGCCAGCAGCCAAGGGTGGGGGGGGTACAATGAGCAGTTCTTC. Residues: CASSQGWGGYNEQFF.

Worth noting for this clonotype: A junction boundary mismatches the germline segment, possibly from a read error. The chain couples TRBV5-1 to TRBJ2-1; the D is unclear. The CDR3 loop spans 11 amino acids. The germline gives CDR1 SGHRS, CDR2 YFSETQ. CDR3 in amino acids: CASSSNNERFF. The CDR3 region has the DNA TGCGCCAGCAGCTCTAATAATGAGCGGTTCTTC.

This clonotype was found a few times. This sequence joins TRBV29-1 and TRBJ1-1; D remains ambiguous. V was trimmed by 6 bases and J by 5 bases, leaving 13 bases between them. The length of the CDR3 is 12 residues. In germline, CDR1 is SQVTM, CDR2 ANQGSEA. DNA of the CDR3: TGCAGCGTCCTCGTCCGGACTACTGAAGCTTTCTTT. Protein sequence: CSVLVRTTEAFF. Full variable domain (rest looked up from reference TRBV29-1 and TRBJ1-1): SAVISQKPSRDICQRGTSLTIQCQVDSQVTMMFWYRQQPGQSLTLIATANQGSEATYESGFVIDKFPISRPNLTFSTLTVSNMSPEDSSIYLCSVLVRTTEAFFGQGTRLTVV.

This clonotype was seen only a few times. The chain carries TRBV3-1 and TRBJ2-3, with TRBD2 matching 7 bases. V dropped 4 bases and J dropped 8; count of bases not matched to a gene: 9. Germline lookup yields CDR1 LGHDT and CDR2 YNNKEL (reference sequence). The CDR3 runs to 14 residues. The CDR3 reads CASSPRDYQGTQYF. CDR3 nucleotides: TGTGCCAGCAGCCCCCGGGACTACCAGGGTACGCAGTATTTT.

With regard to this clonotype: A much bigger clone sits one base away, suggesting this may be a read error. The conserved phenylalanine or tryptophan normally closing the CDR3 is absent here, so this likely arose from a read error. This chain links TRBV10-3 with TRBJ2-3; 8 positions match TRBD1. The CDR3 contains 17 residues. V shed 4 bases and J 3 bases; nucleotides not matched to a gene: 12. Germline CDR1 and CDR2: ENHRY and SYGVKD. CDR3 nucleotides: TGTGCCATCAGTGTCTCCCGGGGTACAGGGGGGACAGATACGCAGTATTTG. Its protein product is CAISVSRGTGGTDTQYL.

This clonotype was found a few times. The gene calls are TRBV10-3 and TRBJ2-6; a possible D gene is TRBD2 (6 bases). Trimming took 8 bases from V and 4 from J, leaving 12 bases between them. The germline CDR1 and CDR2 sequences are ENHRY and SYGVKD. This CDR3 contains 14 residues. Here the CDR3 DNA reads TGTGCCATCCTAGGAGGGGCCGGGGCCAACGTCCTGACTTTC. Its protein product is CAILGGAGANVLTF.

The V call is TRBV3-1, the J call TRBJ2-5, with 8 nucleotides matching TRBD2. The CDR3 totals 14 residues. CDR1 is LGHDT and CDR2 is YNNKEL in the germline V gene (reference sequence). Trimming took 0 bases from V and 9 from J; bases not matched to a gene: 6. CDR3 in amino acids: CASSQDRGGASQYF. The CDR3 region has the DNA TGTGCCAGCAGCCAAGATCGGGGGGGGGCCTCCCAGTACTTC.

In the case of this clonotype: Sequence at one end of the junction differs from germline and may be a read error. The rearrangement uses TRBV7-2 and TRBJ2-1; D gene unclear. Germline V gives CDR1 SGHTA, CDR2 FQGNSA. This CDR3 spans 13 amino acids. The CDR3 region is CASSLLSNNGQFF. CDR3 nucleotides: TGTGCCAGCAGCTTACTCAGTAACAATGGGCAGTTCTTC.

This chain joins TRBV30 and TRBJ1-5; no firm D call. CDR1 and CDR2 (germline): GTSNPN, SVGIG (reference sequence). The CDR3 extends over 14 amino acids. Trimming cost V 3 bases and J 0 bases, with 9 bases left between them. The CDR3 sequence: CAWSDSISNQPQHF. CDR3 nucleotide sequence: TGTGCCTGGAGCGATAGCATTAGCAATCAGCCCCAGCATTTT.

This clonotype was observed a single time. The chain recombines TRBV2 with TRBJ2-1; possible D gene TRBD2, 6 bases. Germline loops: CDR1 SNHLY, CDR2 FYNNEI. There are 15 residues in the CDR3. V was pared by 3 bases and J by 5 bases, with 14 bases between. CDR3 DNA sequence: TGTGCCAGCAGTGATCCCGTGGGAGGAGACAATGAGCAGTTCTTC. This translates into CASSDPVGGDNEQFF.

There are a few counts of this clonotype. This chain uses TRBV12-3 or TRBV12-4 with TRBJ2-2, with 7 nucleotides matching TRBD1. Trimming cost V 5 bases and J 7 bases; bases outside gene matches: 10. The CDR3 consists of 15 residues. The CDR3 sequence: CASSINRGRGGELFF. Written as DNA, the CDR3 is TGTGCCAGCAGTATCAACAGGGGACGGGGCGGGGAGCTGTTTTTT.

Only a few counts were recorded for this clonotype. The chain is built from TRBV12-3 or TRBV12-4 and TRBJ1-4, with 10 nucleotides matching TRBD1. CDR3 length equals 14 residues. V shed 6 bases, J shed 6 bases, and the junction held 4 bases outside the gene matches. The CDR3 DNA follows: TGTGCCAGCAGGACAGGGGGCGCGCATGAAAAACTGTTTTTT. Its protein is CASRTGGAHEKLFF.